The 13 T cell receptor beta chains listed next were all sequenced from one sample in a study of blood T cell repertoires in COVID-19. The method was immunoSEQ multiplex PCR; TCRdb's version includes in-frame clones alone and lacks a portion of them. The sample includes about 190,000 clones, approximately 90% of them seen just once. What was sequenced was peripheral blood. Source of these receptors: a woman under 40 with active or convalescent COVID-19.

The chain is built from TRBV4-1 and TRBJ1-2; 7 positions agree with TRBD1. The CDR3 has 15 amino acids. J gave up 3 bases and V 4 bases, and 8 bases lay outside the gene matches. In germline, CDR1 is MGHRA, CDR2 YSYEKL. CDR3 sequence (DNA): TGCGCCAGCAGCCCCGCGGAGCAGGGGGACTATGGCTACACCTTC. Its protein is CASSPAEQGDYGYTF.

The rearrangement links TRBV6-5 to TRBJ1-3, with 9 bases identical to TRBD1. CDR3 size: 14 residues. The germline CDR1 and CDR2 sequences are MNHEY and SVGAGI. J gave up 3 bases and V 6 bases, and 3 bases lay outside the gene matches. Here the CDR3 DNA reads TGTGCCAGCAGAAACAGGGGGCTTGGAAACACCATATATTTT. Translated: CASRNRGLGNTIYF.

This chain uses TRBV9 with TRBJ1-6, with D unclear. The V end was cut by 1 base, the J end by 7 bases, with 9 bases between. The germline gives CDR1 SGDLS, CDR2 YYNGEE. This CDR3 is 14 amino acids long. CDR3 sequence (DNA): TGTGCCAGCAGCGTATCCGACTGGAATTCACCCCTCCACTTT. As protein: CASSVSDWNSPLHF. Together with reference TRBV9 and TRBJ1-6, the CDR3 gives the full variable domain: DSGVTQTPKHLITATGQRVTLRCSPRSGDLSVYWYQQSLDQGLQFLIQYYNGEERAKGNILERFSAQQFPDLHSELNLSSLELGDSALYFCASSVSDWNSPLHFGNGTRLTVT.

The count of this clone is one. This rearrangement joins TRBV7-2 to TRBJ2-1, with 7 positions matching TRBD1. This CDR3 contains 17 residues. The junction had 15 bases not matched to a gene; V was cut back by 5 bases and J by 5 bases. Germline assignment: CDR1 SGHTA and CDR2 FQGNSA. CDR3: CASSPLGGTETNNEQFF. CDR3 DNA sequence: TGTGCCAGCAGCCCCCTGGGTGGGACAGAAACCAACAATGAGCAGTTCTTC.

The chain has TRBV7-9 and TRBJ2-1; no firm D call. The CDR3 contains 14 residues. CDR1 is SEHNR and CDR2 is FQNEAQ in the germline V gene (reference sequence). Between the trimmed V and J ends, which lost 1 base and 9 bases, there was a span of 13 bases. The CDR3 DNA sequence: TGTGCCAGCAGCTTAGAAGTCCCGTCGGGTGAGCAGTTCTTC. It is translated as CASSLEVPSGEQFF.

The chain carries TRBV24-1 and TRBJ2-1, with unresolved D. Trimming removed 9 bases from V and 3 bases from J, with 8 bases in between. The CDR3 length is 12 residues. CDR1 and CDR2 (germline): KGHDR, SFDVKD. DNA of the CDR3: TGTGCCACCCTGAGCATCTACAATGAGCAGTTCTTC. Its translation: CATLSIYNEQFF.

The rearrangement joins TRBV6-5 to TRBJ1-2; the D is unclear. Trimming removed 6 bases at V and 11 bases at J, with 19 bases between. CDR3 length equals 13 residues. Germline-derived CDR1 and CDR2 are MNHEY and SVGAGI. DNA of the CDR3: TGTGCCAGCAGGCAGACGCAGGTTATCCAGTACACCTTC. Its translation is CASRQTQVIQYTF.

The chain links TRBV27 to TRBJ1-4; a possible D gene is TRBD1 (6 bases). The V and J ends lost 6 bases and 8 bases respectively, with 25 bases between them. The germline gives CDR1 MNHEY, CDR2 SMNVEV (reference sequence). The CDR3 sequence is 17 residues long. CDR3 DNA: TGTGCCAGCAGCCCCAAAACATCAGGGGCCGTGGAGGAAAAACTGTTTTTT. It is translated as CASSPKTSGAVEEKLFF.

The CDR3 reads CASSDSLPYGYTF. CDR3 in DNA: TGTGCCAGCAGTGACTCACTCCCATATGGCTACACCTTC. This chain joins TRBV2 and TRBJ1-2, with D unclear. CDR1 is SNHLY, CDR2 FYNNEI, per germline. CDR3 length: 13 amino acids. Between the trimmed V and J ends, which lost 3 bases and 5 bases, there was a span of 10 bases.

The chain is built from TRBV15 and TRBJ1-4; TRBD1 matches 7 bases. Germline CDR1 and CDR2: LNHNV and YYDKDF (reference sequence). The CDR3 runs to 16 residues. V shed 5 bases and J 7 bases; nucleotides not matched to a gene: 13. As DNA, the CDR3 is TGTGCCACCAGCGGGAGCCGGACAGGTGGAAGTGAAAAACTGTTTTTT. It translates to CATSGSRTGGSEKLFF.

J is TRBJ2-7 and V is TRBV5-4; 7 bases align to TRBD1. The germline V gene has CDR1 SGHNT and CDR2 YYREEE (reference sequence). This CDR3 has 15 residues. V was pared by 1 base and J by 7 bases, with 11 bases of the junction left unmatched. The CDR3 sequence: CASSLNYEGAKEQYF. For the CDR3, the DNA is TGTGCCAGCAGCTTGAATTATGAGGGGGCGAAAGAGCAGTACTTC.

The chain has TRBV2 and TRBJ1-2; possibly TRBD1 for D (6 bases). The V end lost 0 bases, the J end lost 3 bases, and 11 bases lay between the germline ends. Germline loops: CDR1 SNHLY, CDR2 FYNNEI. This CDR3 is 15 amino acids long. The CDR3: CASSEAATGYYGYTF. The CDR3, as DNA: TGTGCCAGCAGTGAAGCCGCCACAGGGTACTATGGCTACACCTTC.

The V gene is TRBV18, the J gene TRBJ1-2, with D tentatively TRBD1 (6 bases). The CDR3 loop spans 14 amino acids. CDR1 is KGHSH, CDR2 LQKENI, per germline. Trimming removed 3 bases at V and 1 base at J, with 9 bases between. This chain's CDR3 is CASSPGADNYGYTF. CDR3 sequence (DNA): TGTGCCAGCTCACCGGGGGCAGATAACTATGGCTACACCTTC.